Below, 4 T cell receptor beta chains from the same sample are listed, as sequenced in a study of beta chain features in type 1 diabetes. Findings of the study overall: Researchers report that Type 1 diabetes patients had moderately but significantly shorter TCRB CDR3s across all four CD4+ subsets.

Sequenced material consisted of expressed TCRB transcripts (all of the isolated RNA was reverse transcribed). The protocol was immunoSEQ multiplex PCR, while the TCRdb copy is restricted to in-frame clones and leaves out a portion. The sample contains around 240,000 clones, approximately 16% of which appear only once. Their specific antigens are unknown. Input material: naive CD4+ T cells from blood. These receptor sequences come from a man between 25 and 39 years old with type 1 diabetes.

CDR3 sequence: CASSSGTVPEQYF. As DNA, the CDR3 is TGCGCCAGCAGCTCCGGGACAGTTCCCGAGCAGTACTTC. V and J are TRBV5-1 and TRBJ2-7; TRBD1 agrees at 7 bases. Losses at the gene ends were 3 bases for V and 6 bases for J; bases not matched to a gene: 6. CDR3 length: 13 amino acids. CDR1 is SGHRS, CDR2 YFSETQ, per germline.

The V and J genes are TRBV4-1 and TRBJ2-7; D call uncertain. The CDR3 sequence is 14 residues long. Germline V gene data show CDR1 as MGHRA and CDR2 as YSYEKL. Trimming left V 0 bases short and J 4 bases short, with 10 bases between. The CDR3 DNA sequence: TGCGCCAGCAGCCAAGATTTAGCAACATACGAGCAGTACTTC. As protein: CASSQDLATYEQYF.

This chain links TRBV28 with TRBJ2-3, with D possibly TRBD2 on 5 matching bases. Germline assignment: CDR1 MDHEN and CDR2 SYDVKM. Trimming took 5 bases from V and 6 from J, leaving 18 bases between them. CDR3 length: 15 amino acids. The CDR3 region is CASSPSQEGADTQYF. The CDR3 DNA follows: TGTGCCAGCAGTCCATCACAAGAGGGCGCGGATACGCAGTATTTT.

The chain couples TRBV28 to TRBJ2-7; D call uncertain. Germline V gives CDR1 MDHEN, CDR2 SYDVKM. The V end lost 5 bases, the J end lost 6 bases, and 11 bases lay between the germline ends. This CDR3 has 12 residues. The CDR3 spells CASSEDRGEQYF. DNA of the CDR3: TGTGCCAGCAGTGAGGACCGAGGCGAGCAGTACTTC.